This TCR beta chain was captured in a study of chemoradiotherapy in HPV16-positive cancers. The V gene's germline CDR1 is SGHRS and CDR2 YFSETQ. The CDR3 has 15 amino acids. Trimming stripped 2 bases from V and 0 bases from J, with 9 bases between. Repertoires were generated with immunoSEQ multiplex PCR, while TCRdb's copy carries only in-frame clones and drops some. This sample has approximately 12,000 clones; 75% occur once, and the top ten carry roughly 7%. The chain links TRBV5-1 to TRBJ2-1; D remains unclear. The sample was gathered from a patient who underwent chemoradiotherapy. The TCR sequence derives from a human donor with HPV-associated anogenital cancer. The CDR3: CASSLMATSYNEQFF. The DNA for the CDR3 is TGCGCCAGCAGCTTAATGGCGACCTCCTACAATGAGCAGTTCTTC.